The 10 T cell receptor beta chains presented below share a single source sample, sequenced in a study of shared clonotypes between healthy human individuals. Sequenced by immunoSEQ multiplex PCR; TCRdb stores in-frame clones only, minus some. The data contain approximately 500,000 clones, 95% to 97% of them singletons. Sequenced material: naive CD4+ T cells sorted from blood. Subset in this sample: CD45RA+ positively selected. These receptors came from a young woman in good health.

V usage is TRBV4-2 and J usage is TRBJ2-5, with TRBD1 matching over 8 bases. The germline V gene encodes CDR1 LGHNA and CDR2 YNFKEQ. V lost 3 bases and J lost 4; bases outside the gene matches: 4. CDR3 length: 14 amino acids. The CDR3 protein is CASSQAQGGETQYF. In DNA form, the CDR3 reads TGTGCCAGCAGCCAGGCACAGGGGGGAGAGACCCAGTACTTC.

V is TRBV28 and J is TRBJ2-1; possibly TRBD2 for D (6 bases). V gave up 6 bases and J gave up 9 bases, with 21 bases separating them. From germline, CDR1 is MDHEN and CDR2 SYDVKM. This CDR3 has 15 residues. CDR3 in amino acids: CASRLWDDGRGEQFF. The CDR3 nucleotides are TGTGCCAGCAGGCTTTGGGACGACGGGCGGGGTGAGCAGTTCTTC.

This chain links TRBV7-9 with TRBJ1-2; D gene uncertain. The CDR3 extends over 11 amino acids. V lost 6 bases, J lost 6 bases, and 8 bases lay in between. Germline lookup yields CDR1 SEHNR and CDR2 FQNEAQ (reference sequence). Here the CDR3 reads CASRWGHGYTF. In DNA, the CDR3 is TGTGCCAGCAGATGGGGTCATGGCTACACCTTC.

V usage is TRBV15 and J usage is TRBJ1-1; D remains unclear. The V gene's germline CDR1 is LNHNV and CDR2 YYDKDF (reference sequence). This CDR3 region has 16 residues. Trimming took 0 bases from V and 10 from J, leaving 21 bases between them. The CDR3 protein is CATSREAGSPAVRAFF. As DNA, the CDR3 is TGTGCCACCAGCAGAGAAGCGGGCAGCCCGGCTGTTAGAGCTTTCTTT.

The sample holds one count of this clone. V and J are TRBV7-7 and TRBJ1-2; D may be TRBD1 (6 bases). The CDR3 totals 15 residues. V lost 7 bases to trimming and J lost 3 bases, with 18 bases between them. Germline V gene data show CDR1 as SSHAT and CDR2 as FNYEAQ (reference sequence). The CDR3 bases are TGTGCCAGCAACACACAGGGTAGGCAGGACTATGGCTACACCTTC. Its translation is CASNTQGRQDYGYTF.

The V call is TRBV7-9, the J call TRBJ2-3, with D uncertain. The V and J ends lost 5 bases and 6 bases respectively, with 6 bases between them. Germline assignment: CDR1 SEHNR and CDR2 FQNEAQ (reference sequence). The CDR3 loop spans 11 amino acids. This CDR3 is CASSPHDTQYF. CDR3 in DNA: TGTGCCAGCAGCCCACATGATACGCAGTATTTT.

This clone was counted a single time. The chain carries TRBV10-3 and TRBJ2-7, with unresolved D. Germline V CDR1 and CDR2: ENHRY, SYGVKD. CDR3 length: 17 residues. V lost 2 bases to trimming and J lost 3 bases, with 20 bases between them. The CDR3 here is CAISEPLGGKRIYEQYF. CDR3 bases: TGTGCCATCAGTGAGCCATTAGGTGGGAAGAGGATCTACGAGCAGTACTTC.

The chain employs TRBV4-1 and TRBJ2-1; TRBD2 matches 12 bases. The CDR3 is made up of 17 amino acids. V trimming: 5 bases; J trimming: 4 bases; junction bases outside the gene matches: 9. Germline-derived CDR1 and CDR2 are MGHRA and YSYEKL. The CDR3, as DNA: TGCGCCAGCAGCACCGGACTAGCGGGAACAACGTACAATGAGCAGTTCTTC. Amino acids: CASSTGLAGTTYNEQFF.

This sequence joins TRBV19 and TRBJ2-1, with D unclear. The CDR3 has 11 amino acids. Germline values: CDR1 LNHDA, CDR2 SQIVND (reference sequence). V was shortened by 7 bases and J by 8 bases, with 9 bases between the two germline ends. The CDR3 sequence is CASTEGYEQFF. The DNA for the CDR3 is TGTGCCAGTACCGAAGGGTATGAGCAGTTCTTC.

This rearrangement joins TRBV18 to TRBJ1-1, with D perhaps matching TRBD1 (5 bases). Germline V lookup: CDR1 KGHSH, CDR2 LQKENI. Trimming took 4 bases from V and 0 from J, leaving 21 bases between them. This CDR3 has 18 residues. The DNA for the CDR3 is TGTGCCAGCTCACGAGATATAGGGACTAGGGCCATGAACACTGAAGCTTTCTTT. Protein product: CASSRDIGTRAMNTEAFF.